This paragraph covers one TCR beta chain sequence. V lost 5 bases and J lost 8, with 14 bases in between. CDR3 size: 13 residues. From germline, CDR1 is SGHNT and CDR2 YENEEA. These data come from a study of T cell changes during pregnancy in multiple sclerosis. Sequenced by immunoSEQ multiplex PCR; TCRdb stores in-frame clones only, minus some. The repertoire holds around 80,000 clones, with roughly 94% as singletons. The V call is TRBV11-3, the J call TRBJ2-3; D not resolved. The clonotype comes from a female donor with multiple sclerosis, enrolled in a pregnancy study. The specimen comprised peripheral blood, sampled before pregnancy. The CDR3 DNA reads TGTGCCAGCAGCCTCAAAGGTGGAGTTACGCAGTATTTT. As protein: CASSLKGGVTQYF.